The 20 T cell receptor beta chains in this list originate from one sample, sequenced in a study of response to subunit inactivated influenza vaccine. One entry per CDR3 protein, called by TCRdb with MiXCR from the RT-PCR reads. The repertoire holds hundreds of thousands of distinct CDR3 sequences, with about 14% as singletons. The sequencing used PBMCs from blood, collected around 15 days before vaccination. The source is a man aged 50-59 years who received an inactivated influenza vaccine.

This clonotype appeared once. This chain joins TRBV7-2 and TRBJ1-1; D remains unclear. V was cut by 4 bases and J by 0 bases, with 12 bases left in between. CDR1 and CDR2 (germline): SGHTA, FQGNSA. This CDR3 is built from 15 residues. CDR3 in amino acids: CASSSLGAMNTEAFF. The CDR3 bases are TGTGCCAGCAGCTCATTAGGAGCTATGAACACTGAAGCTTTCTTT.

The chain joins TRBV15 to TRBJ2-7, with D possibly matching TRBD1 (5 bases). Trimming removed 0 bases at V and 2 bases at J, with 8 bases between. The CDR3 covers 14 residues. Germline V gene data show CDR1 as LNHNV and CDR2 as YYDKDF (reference sequence). The CDR3 region has the DNA TGTGCCACCAGCAGAGACGCAGGGACCTACGAGCAGTACTTC. It yields the protein CATSRDAGTYEQYF.

The gene calls are TRBV5-1 and TRBJ2-3; the D gene is possibly TRBD1 (8 bases). CDR1 is SGHRS, CDR2 YFSETQ, per germline. This CDR3 comprises 16 residues. V shed 2 bases and J shed 1 base, with 14 bases lying between them. The CDR3 sequence is CASSFQGAGGTDTQYF. The CDR3 bases are TGCGCCAGCAGCTTCCAGGGGGCGGGGGGCACAGATACGCAGTATTTT.

The CDR3 region is CASSLVPGAIDGYTF. CDR3 in DNA: TGCGCCAGCAGCTTGGTACCGGGGGCAATTGATGGCTACACCTTC. The rearrangement uses TRBV5-1 and TRBJ1-2, with D maybe TRBD1 (6 bases). Germline V lookup: CDR1 SGHRS, CDR2 YFSETQ. This CDR3 has 15 amino acids. Trimming took 0 bases from V and 6 from J, leaving 15 bases between them.

The V call is TRBV3-1, the J call TRBJ1-5; maybe TRBD1 (6 bases). CDR1 and CDR2 from the germline V gene are LGHDT and YNNKEL (reference sequence). Trimming cost V 3 bases and J 2 bases, with 11 bases left between them. This CDR3 comprises 15 residues. CDR3 DNA sequence: TGTGCCAGCAGCCATGGGGGGCTTGGCAATCAGCCCCAGCATTTT. It is translated as CASSHGGLGNQPQHF.

As for this clonotype: This may be a read error, as it is one base from a much larger clone. V gene TRBV7-9 combines with J gene TRBJ2-7, with 7 bases aligning to TRBD1. The CDR3 runs 12 residues. Germline lookup yields CDR1 SEHNR and CDR2 FQNEAQ (reference sequence). CDR3 loop: CDSSVTGDEQYF. Written as DNA, the CDR3 is TGTGACAGCAGCGTTACAGGGGACGAGCAGTACTTC.

V gene TRBV12-3 or TRBV12-4 combines with J gene TRBJ1-3; no clear D gene. The CDR3 is 14 amino acids. V shed 4 bases and J shed 3 bases, with 10 bases lying between them. The DNA for the CDR3 is TGTGCCAGCAGTTCCGGCCCGATTGGAAACACCATATATTTT. Translated: CASSSGPIGNTIYF.

V gene TRBV9 combines with J gene TRBJ2-7; 7 nucleotides agree with TRBD2. V was clipped by 0 bases and J by 4 bases; unmatched bases: 7. The CDR3 sequence is 15 residues long. CDR1 and CDR2 (germline): SGDLS, YYNGEE. The CDR3 DNA reads as TGTGCCAGCAGCGTAGGGAGCGGGGTAACGTACGAGCAGTACTTC. It specifies CASSVGSGVTYEQYF.

The chain couples TRBV28 to TRBJ1-4; the match to TRBD1 covers 9 bases. V lost 7 bases to trimming and J lost 12 bases; unmatched junction nucleotides: 12. This CDR3 region has 14 residues. Germline V lookup: CDR1 MDHEN, CDR2 SYDVKM. The DNA of the CDR3 is TGTGCCAGCACCCCGGACAGGGGAGAAAGCCAACTGTTTTTT. Translation gives CASTPDRGESQLFF.

This clonotype has just a few counts. V is TRBV4-2 and J is TRBJ1-2; D uncertain. CDR1 is LGHNA and CDR2 is YNFKEQ in the germline V gene. V was cut by 0 bases and J by 2 bases, with 10 bases left in between. This CDR3 contains 15 residues. The CDR3 loop is CASSQDPLENYGYTF. The CDR3 DNA follows: TGTGCCAGCAGCCAAGATCCCCTCGAGAACTATGGCTACACCTTC.

The chain has TRBV7-2 and TRBJ2-5; 8 bases map to TRBD2. The V gene's germline CDR1 is SGHTA and CDR2 FQGNSA. The CDR3 runs to 14 residues. With V trimmed by 7 bases and J by 0 bases, 4 bases remained unmatched. The CDR3 DNA sequence: TGTGCCAGCACCCAGACTAGCGACCAAGAGACCCAGTACTTC. Its protein is CASTQTSDQETQYF.

This clonotype was counted only a few times. The chain has TRBV5-1 and TRBJ2-7; D remains unclear. V was trimmed by 4 bases and J by 1 base, leaving 12 bases between them. Per the germline V gene, CDR1 is SGHRS and CDR2 is YFSETQ. There are 14 residues in the CDR3. CDR3 sequence reads: CASSKPSSSYEQYF. The CDR3, as DNA: TGCGCCAGCAGCAAACCCAGCAGTTCCTACGAGCAGTACTTC.

The gene calls are TRBV6-2 or TRBV6-3 and TRBJ2-3; D unclear. CDR3 size: 13 residues. Trimming shortened V by 5 bases and J by 8 bases, and 14 bases separated the two germline ends. Germline CDR1 is MNHEY and CDR2 is SVGEGT. The CDR3 nucleotides are TGTGCCAGCAGTCCCGGGCCCTCCGGTACGCAGTATTTT. Amino acids: CASSPGPSGTQYF.

A few counts support this clonotype. The chain is built from TRBV4-3 and TRBJ2-2, with D perhaps matching TRBD1 (6 bases). The V gene's germline CDR1 is LGHNA and CDR2 YSLEER. There are 18 residues in the CDR3. Trimming stripped 3 bases from V and 0 bases from J, with 17 bases between. The CDR3 here is CASSQAPVRGTNTGELFF. CDR3 in DNA: TGCGCCAGCAGCCAGGCCCCCGTCAGGGGAACGAACACCGGGGAGCTGTTTTTT.

This chain connects TRBV6-5 to TRBJ2-2, with 8 bases matching TRBD1. V trimming: 0 bases; J trimming: 5 bases; junction bases outside the gene matches: 2. The germline gives CDR1 MNHEY, CDR2 SVGAGI. The CDR3 covers 15 residues. The chain's CDR3 is CASSYSQGATGELFF. CDR3 DNA sequence: TGTGCCAGCAGTTACTCTCAGGGGGCGACCGGGGAGCTGTTTTTT.

This clonotype was counted only a few times. Here the CDR3 reads CSASRGNSNQPQHF. CDR3 DNA sequence: TGCAGTGCTAGTAGGGGGAATAGCAATCAGCCCCAGCATTTT. This chain connects TRBV20-1 to TRBJ1-5; a possible D gene is TRBD1 (6 bases). Per germline, CDR1 DFQATT and CDR2 SNEGSKA (reference sequence). The CDR3 length is 14 residues. V was cut by 3 bases and J by 0 bases, with 9 bases left in between.

The chain is built from TRBV7-3 and TRBJ2-3, with TRBD1 matching 7 bases. The CDR3 has 16 residues. Germline V gives CDR1 SGHTA, CDR2 FQGTGA. The V gene end was trimmed by 0 bases and the J gene end by 3 bases; junction bases not matched to a gene: 6. The CDR3: CASSLTGGYGTDTQYF. The CDR3 coding sequence is TGTGCCAGCAGCTTAACAGGGGGCTATGGTACAGATACGCAGTATTTT.

This clonotype was found a few times. The chain combines TRBV5-5 with TRBJ2-3; maybe TRBD2 (5 bases). V was cut by 0 bases and J by 2 bases, with 13 bases left in between. Germline loops: CDR1 SGHKS, CDR2 YYEKEE (reference sequence). The length of the CDR3 is 16 residues. CDR3 nucleotides: TGTGCCAGCAGCTTGGAGTTCCTAGCTTACACAGATACGCAGTATTTT. Protein product: CASSLEFLAYTDTQYF.

The chain recombines TRBV27 with TRBJ2-5; no reliable D call. Germline CDR1 and CDR2: MNHEY and SMNVEV (reference sequence). This CDR3 has 12 residues. Trimming pared 5 bases from V and 4 bases from J, leaving 8 bases between. The DNA for the CDR3 is TGTGCCAGCAGTGGGCTTGGAGAGACCCAGTACTTC. It translates to CASSGLGETQYF.

CDR3 region: CATSSGTYNEQFF. For the CDR3, the DNA is TGTGCCACCAGCAGTGGCACATACAATGAGCAGTTCTTC. This chain links TRBV15 with TRBJ2-1; D unclear. The V end lost 3 bases, the J end lost 4 bases, and 7 bases lay between the germline ends. Germline loops: CDR1 LNHNV, CDR2 YYDKDF (reference sequence). The length of the CDR3 is 13 residues.